Given below is one TCR beta chain in context. The data belong to a study of shared clonotypes between healthy human individuals. Sequencing used immunoSEQ multiplex PCR; TCRdb keeps in-frame clones, though not all of them. The sample holds roughly 1,000,000 clones; about 84% are singletons and the top ten take approximately 0.56%. The CDR3 is made up of 15 amino acids. Germline loops: CDR1 SNHLY, CDR2 FYNNEI. The V and J ends lost 0 bases and 8 bases respectively, with 14 bases between them. This clonotype was sampled from a man younger than 35 in good health. Some clones in this sample may be carry-over from other donors' samples. The sample consisted of memory CD4+ T cells from PBMCs. Regarding subset: CD45RA-negative fraction. V and J are TRBV2 and TRBJ2-1; tentatively, D is TRBD1 or TRBD2 (6 bases each). The CDR3 here is CASSEAGGGFDEQFF. CDR3 coding DNA: TGTGCCAGCAGTGAAGCAGGAGGGGGATTCGATGAGCAGTTCTTC.